This section outlines one T cell receptor beta chain sequence together with its context. The target antigen is unknown. The sample belongs to a study of cytomegalovirus exposure and HLA in healthy donors. The wider study: Genetic ancestry analysis placed over 65% of the 410 or so donors that were genotyped in the Caucasian-associated cluster.

Study-level points and caveats: According to the study, 160 or so TCR beta chains were cytomegalovirus-associated. In an earlier analysis, productive rearrangement rates for most beta V segments clustered near 87% or 30%. Confirmation in vitro established that a few CMV-associated chains were specific for CMV antigens.

With 60 Vbeta and 13 Jbeta primers, the PCR was carried out. The assay was immunoSEQ multiplex PCR, and TCRdb's table has in-frame clones only and misses some. Of 100,000 to 150,000 clones listed, 70% to 85% were seen once; the top ten hold about 3.3%. The V gene's germline CDR1 is SGHVS and CDR2 FQNEAQ. The CDR3 runs to 20 residues. The TCR originated in a woman aged 50 to 60 in good health and CMV-seronegative. J is TRBJ2-5 and V is TRBV7-8; 7 bases fit TRBD2. The last part of the DNA fits TRBJ2-7 better; the J call may be wrong. Material for sequencing was PBMCs. The CDR3 reads CASSLSVGLASGTSNYEQYF. CDR3 bases: TGTGCCAGCAGCTTATCGGTTGGTCTGGCGAGCGGGACCTCAAACTACGAGCAGTACTTC.